This entry lists 24 T cell receptor beta chains sequenced from one sample in a study of T cell responses to AZD1222 COVID-19 vaccine. The protocol was immunoSEQ multiplex PCR, while the TCRdb copy is restricted to in-frame clones and leaves out a portion. The sample consists of 50,000 to 65,000 clones, 70% to 90% of them appearing once. Sequencing was performed on peripheral blood, taken on day 0 of AZD1222 vaccination. The receptors here all came from an adult in good health.

There are a few counts of this clone. This chain links TRBV3-1 (or the pseudogene TRBV3-2) with TRBJ1-4; 7 bases line up with TRBD1. CDR1 is LGHDT and CDR2 is YNNKEL in the germline V gene (reference sequence). Trimming removed 4 bases from V and 7 bases from J; junction bases left unmatched: 3. The CDR3 has 13 amino acids. The CDR3 sequence: CASSLGQSEKLFF. The CDR3 DNA sequence: TGTGCCAGCAGCCTGGGACAGTCTGAAAAACTGTTTTTT.

This clone was seen just once. V usage is TRBV19 and J usage is TRBJ1-6; D is perhaps TRBD1 (5 bases). Per the germline V gene, CDR1 is LNHDA and CDR2 is SQIVND (reference sequence). The CDR3 contains 15 residues. The germline V and J ends were trimmed by 3 bases and 1 base, with 7 bases remaining between them. The CDR3 DNA sequence: TGTGCCAGTAGTATCGCAGGGTCCTATAATTCACCCCTCCACTTT. Its protein product is CASSIAGSYNSPLHF.

V and J are TRBV3-1 (or the pseudogene TRBV3-2) and TRBJ2-5; D remains ambiguous. Germline CDR1 is LGHDT and CDR2 is YNNKEL (reference sequence). The CDR3 is 15 residues long. Trimming removed 1 base at V and 1 base at J, with 10 bases between. DNA of the CDR3: TGTGCCAGCAGCCAAGCTTCCGTTCTCCAAGAGACCCAGTACTTC. Translated: CASSQASVLQETQYF.

This clone was observed a single time. This chain joins TRBV15 and TRBJ2-5; 13 nucleotides agree with TRBD2. Germline trimming cut 0 bases from V and 13 bases from J; bases unmatched to any gene: 8. The germline CDR1 and CDR2 sequences are LNHNV and YYDKDF (reference sequence). CDR3 size: 15 residues. Written as DNA, the CDR3 is TGTGCCACCAGCAGAGATGGGACTAGCGGGGTTACTCCGTACTTC. Amino acid sequence: CATSRDGTSGVTPYF.

The V and J genes are TRBV19 and TRBJ2-1; TRBD1 matches at 8 bases. Per the germline V gene, CDR1 is LNHDA and CDR2 is SQIVND (reference sequence). The CDR3 runs to 13 residues. The V and J ends lost 7 bases and 5 bases, in that order; junction bases with no gene match: 4. CDR3 sequence (DNA): TGTGCCAGTAATACAGGGGGTCACAATGAGCAGTTCTTC. Protein sequence: CASNTGGHNEQFF.

The V gene is TRBV6-5, the J gene TRBJ2-7, with 9 bases that match TRBD2. V dropped 0 bases and J dropped 7; count of bases not matched to a gene: 10. Germline V lookup: CDR1 MNHEY, CDR2 SVGAGI. The CDR3 covers 16 residues. The CDR3 DNA sequence: TGTGCCAGCAGTTACTCTAGGCCTAGCGGGGCCGGGGAGCAGTACTTC. This sequence encodes CASSYSRPSGAGEQYF.

The chain joins TRBV7-9 to TRBJ2-7; D gene uncertain. Germline V gives CDR1 SEHNR, CDR2 FQNEAQ (reference sequence). This CDR3 comprises 14 residues. Trimming shortened V by 5 bases and J by 3 bases, and 14 bases separated the two germline ends. The DNA for the CDR3 is TGTGCCAGCAGCCCCGTTCACAAGGTCTACGAGCAGTACTTC. Protein: CASSPVHKVYEQYF. Full variable domain (remainder filled in from reference TRBV7-9 and TRBJ2-7): DTGVSQNPRHKITKRGQNVTFRCDPISEHNRLYWYRQTLGQGPEFLTYFQNEAQLEKSRLLSDRFSAERPKGSFSTLEIQRTEQGDSAMYLCASSPVHKVYEQYFGPGTRLTVT.

The chain carries TRBV7-2 and TRBJ2-4; no clear D. This CDR3 region has 13 residues. The germline gives CDR1 SGHTA, CDR2 FQGNSA. Trimming left V 6 bases short and J 1 base short, with 7 bases between. The CDR3 reads CASSGFAKNIQYF. The CDR3 coding sequence is TGTGCCAGCAGTGGGTTCGCCAAAAACATTCAGTACTTC. The variable domain in full, with the rest retrieved from reference TRBV7-2 and TRBJ2-4, is GAGVSQSPSNKVTEKGKDVELRCDPISGHTALYWYRQSLGQGLEFLIYFQGNSAPDKSGLPSDRFSAERTGGSVSTLTIQRTQQEDSAVYLCASSGFAKNIQYFGAGTRLSVL.

V and J are TRBV6-6 and TRBJ2-7, with 8 nucleotides matching TRBD2. V dropped 2 bases and J dropped 0; count of bases not matched to a gene: 3. This CDR3 has 15 residues. Germline V gene data show CDR1 as MNHNY and CDR2 as SVGAGI (reference sequence). CDR3 bases: TGTGCCAGCAGTTACCCGGGAGGGACCTCCTACGAGCAGTACTTC. It codes for CASSYPGGTSYEQYF.

This clone was recorded once. The CDR3 coding sequence is TGTGCCAGCAGCGTCATGACAGGAGGAAACACCATATATTTT. Protein product: CASSVMTGGNTIYF. The chain joins TRBV9 to TRBJ1-3; D is perhaps TRBD1 (6 bases). This CDR3 has 14 residues. CDR1 and CDR2 (germline): SGDLS, YYNGEE. V lost 2 bases and J lost 4, with 10 bases in between.

The rearrangement links TRBV3-1 (or the pseudogene TRBV3-2) to TRBJ1-5, with D possibly TRBD1 on 5 matching bases. The V gene's germline CDR1 is LGHDT and CDR2 YNNKEL (reference sequence). Trimming took off 8 bases at V and 5 bases at J, with 10 bases between the two ends. The length of the CDR3 is 12 residues. The CDR3 DNA reads TGTGCCAGCGGGACCTCCGATCAGCCCCAGCATTTT. It is translated as CASGTSDQPQHF.

This chain joins TRBV6-5 and TRBJ2-7, with a tentative D call TRBD1 (6 bases). V was pared by 2 bases and J by 6 bases, with 17 bases between. CDR1 is MNHEY and CDR2 is SVGAGI in the germline V gene. The CDR3 is 15 amino acids. The CDR3 sequence is CASSYTSGEAGEQYF. CDR3 DNA sequence: TGTGCCAGCAGTTACACGTCAGGGGAAGCCGGCGAGCAGTACTTC.

J is TRBJ1-5 and V is TRBV6-1, with 7 positions matching TRBD1. Germline V CDR1 and CDR2: MNHNS, SASEGT. The CDR3 is 14 residues long. J lost 7 bases, V lost 2 bases, and 5 bases had no gene match. Here the CDR3 reads CASSETGARQPQHF. CDR3 coding DNA: TGTGCCAGCAGTGAAACAGGGGCTCGGCAGCCCCAGCATTTT.

This clone was detected only once. The rearrangement uses TRBV7-9 and TRBJ2-1; D gene unclear. The CDR3 has 12 residues. Per the germline V gene, CDR1 is SEHNR and CDR2 is FQNEAQ (reference sequence). The germline V and J ends were trimmed by 6 bases and 13 bases, with 16 bases remaining between them. The CDR3 sequence is CASRNTPPIQFF. The CDR3 DNA is TGTGCCAGCAGAAACACGCCACCGATACAGTTCTTC. The full variable domain, rest sourced from reference TRBV7-9 and TRBJ2-1, is DTGVSQNPRHKITKRGQNVTFRCDPISEHNRLYWYRQTLGQGPEFLTYFQNEAQLEKSRLLSDRFSAERPKGSFSTLEIQRTEQGDSAMYLCASRNTPPIQFFGPGTRLTVL.

CDR3: CASSQGQANTEAFF. The CDR3 DNA reads TGCGCCAGCAGCCAAGGACAGGCTAACACTGAAGCTTTCTTT. This sequence joins TRBV4-1 and TRBJ1-1; weak D call: TRBD1 (6 bases). The length of the CDR3 is 14 residues. Germline V CDR1 and CDR2: MGHRA, YSYEKL. Deletions cut 1 base from V and 2 bases from J, with 8 bases between.

The chain links TRBV30 to TRBJ2-4; no clear D. The CDR3 spans 14 residues. With 3 bases removed from V and 4 bases from J, the gap between germline ends came to 13 bases. From germline, CDR1 is GTSNPN and CDR2 SVGIG (reference sequence). In DNA form, the CDR3 reads TGTGCCTGGAGCGTTGGGCCTAGGAAAAACATTCAGTACTTC. It yields the protein CAWSVGPRKNIQYF. Variable domain in full (rest from reference TRBV30 and TRBJ2-4): SQTIHQWPATLVQPVGSPLSLECTVEGTSNPNLYWYRQAAGRGLQLLFYSVGIGQISSEVPQNLSASRPQDRQFILSSKKLLLSDSGFYLCAWSVGPRKNIQYFGAGTRLSVL.

V and J are TRBV24-1 and TRBJ1-5; 7 nucleotides align to TRBD1. CDR1 is KGHDR and CDR2 is SFDVKD in the germline V gene. With V trimmed by 3 bases and J by 9 bases, 7 bases remained unmatched. This CDR3 spans 14 amino acids. In DNA form, the CDR3 reads TGTGCCACCAGTGATCAGACAGGGTTAGGGCCCCAGCATTTT. Amino acid sequence: CATSDQTGLGPQHF.

This sequence joins TRBV2 and TRBJ1-4; TRBD1 matches at 7 bases. Germline CDR1 is SNHLY and CDR2 is FYNNEI. This CDR3 has 14 amino acids. Germline trimming cut 8 bases from V and 0 bases from J; bases unmatched to any gene: 3. The DNA for the CDR3 is TGTGCCAGCGGGGGGACAGCAACTAATGAAAAACTGTTTTTT. Translated, it gives CASGGTATNEKLFF.

V is TRBV6-5 and J is TRBJ1-2, with TRBD1 matching 8 bases. This CDR3 has 15 residues. The V and J ends lost 4 bases and 8 bases, in that order; junction bases with no gene match: 12. Germline V gene sequence: CDR1 MNHEY, CDR2 SVGAGI. DNA of the CDR3: TGTGCCAGCAGTTTTTCCGGACAGGGAATGAGCGGCTACACCTTC. This translates into CASSFSGQGMSGYTF.

The rearrangement joins TRBV7-3 to TRBJ2-3; D possibly matches TRBD1 or TRBD2 (5 bases each). The CDR3 sequence is 16 residues long. V lost 5 bases, J lost 8 bases, and 23 bases lay in between. Germline V gives CDR1 SGHTA, CDR2 FQGTGA. The CDR3 protein is CASSLGGGSVSGTQYF. CDR3 nucleotides: TGTGCCAGCAGCCTTGGTGGGGGAAGCGTTTCGGGTACGCAGTATTTT.

This chain links TRBV10-1 with TRBJ1-1; no reliable D call. Trimming removed 10 bases at V and 4 bases at J, with 19 bases between. The V gene's germline CDR1 is WNHNN and CDR2 SYGVQD (reference sequence). CDR3 size: 14 residues. CDR3 bases: TGCGCCAACCCGGGCCCGGGTGTAGGCACTGAAGCTTTCTTT. Protein sequence: CANPGPGVGTEAFF.

V is TRBV12-2 and J is TRBJ1-6. TRBV12-2 is listed as a pseudogene. This CDR3 spans 16 amino acids. In DNA form, the CDR3 reads TGTGCAAGTCGCTTGAGGGCCCCCAAGGGTAATTCACCCCTCCACTTT. It is translated as CASRLRAPKGNSPLHF.

The V gene is TRBV18, the J gene TRBJ2-7; D could derive from TRBD1 or TRBD2 (5 bases each). This CDR3 has 14 residues. The germline gives CDR1 KGHSH, CDR2 LQKENI. Trimming shortened V by 6 bases and J by 3 bases, and 15 bases separated the two germline ends. The CDR3, as DNA: TGTGCCAGCTCCAACCCAGCAGGGAGCTACGAGCAGTACTTC. Amino acids: CASSNPAGSYEQYF.

The rearrangement links TRBV7-6 to TRBJ2-3; possible D gene TRBD2, 6 bases. The CDR3 is 14 residues long. Trimming took off 5 bases at V and 1 base at J, with 10 bases between the two ends. The V gene's germline CDR1 is SGHVS and CDR2 FNYEAQ. Here the CDR3 DNA reads TGTGCCAGCAGCCCCGGGACTCGCACAGATACGCAGTATTTT. Translated, it gives CASSPGTRTDTQYF.